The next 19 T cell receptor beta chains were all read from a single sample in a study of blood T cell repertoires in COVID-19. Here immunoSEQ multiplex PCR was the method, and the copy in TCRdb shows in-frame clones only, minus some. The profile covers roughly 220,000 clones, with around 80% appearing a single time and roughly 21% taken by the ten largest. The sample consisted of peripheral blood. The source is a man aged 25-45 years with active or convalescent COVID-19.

CDR3 nucleotides: TGTGCCAGCAGTCCGGGACTAGTAGCCACCGGGGAGCTGTTTTTT. This encodes CASSPGLVATGELFF. The chain employs TRBV7-3 and TRBJ2-2; 8 positions match TRBD2. Per germline, CDR1 SGHTA and CDR2 FQGTGA. V trimming: 6 bases; J trimming: 4 bases; junction bases outside the gene matches: 7. The CDR3 has 15 residues.

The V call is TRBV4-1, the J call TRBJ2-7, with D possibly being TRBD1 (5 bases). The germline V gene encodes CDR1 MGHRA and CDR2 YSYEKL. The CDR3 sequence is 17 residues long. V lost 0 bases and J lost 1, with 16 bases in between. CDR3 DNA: TGCGCCAGCAGCCAAGATACCGACAGTCTGAAATCCTACGAGCAGTACTTC. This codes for CASSQDTDSLKSYEQYF.

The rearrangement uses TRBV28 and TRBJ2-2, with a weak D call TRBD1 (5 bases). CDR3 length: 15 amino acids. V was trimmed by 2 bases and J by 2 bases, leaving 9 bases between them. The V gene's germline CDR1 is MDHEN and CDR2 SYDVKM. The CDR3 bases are TGTGCCAGCAGTTTAGGGCAGGGCAACACCGGGGAGCTGTTTTTT. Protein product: CASSLGQGNTGELFF.

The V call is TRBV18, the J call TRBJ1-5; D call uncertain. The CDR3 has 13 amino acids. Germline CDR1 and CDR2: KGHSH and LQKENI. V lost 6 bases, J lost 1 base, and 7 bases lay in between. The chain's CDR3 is CASSEGSNQPQHF. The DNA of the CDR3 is TGTGCCAGCTCCGAGGGAAGCAATCAGCCCCAGCATTTT.

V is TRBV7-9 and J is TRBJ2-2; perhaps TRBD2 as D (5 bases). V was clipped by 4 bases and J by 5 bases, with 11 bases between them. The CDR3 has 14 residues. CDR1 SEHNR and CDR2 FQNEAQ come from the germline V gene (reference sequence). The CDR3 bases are TGTGCCAGCAGCTCTCGTGCGGGTACCGGGGAGCTGTTTTTT. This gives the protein CASSSRAGTGELFF.

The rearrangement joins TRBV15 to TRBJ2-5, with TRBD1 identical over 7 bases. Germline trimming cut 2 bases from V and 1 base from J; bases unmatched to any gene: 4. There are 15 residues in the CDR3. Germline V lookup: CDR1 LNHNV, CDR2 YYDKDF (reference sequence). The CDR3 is CATSRLDRTQETQYF. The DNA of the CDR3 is TGTGCCACCAGCAGATTGGACAGGACCCAAGAGACCCAGTACTTC.

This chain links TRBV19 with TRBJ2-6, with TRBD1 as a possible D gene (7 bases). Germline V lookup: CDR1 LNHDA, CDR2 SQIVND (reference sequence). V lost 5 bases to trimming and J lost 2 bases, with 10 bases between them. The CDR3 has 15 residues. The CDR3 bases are TGTGCCAGTAGTTTCAGGGGGGCTGGGGCCAACGTCCTGACTTTC. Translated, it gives CASSFRGAGANVLTF.

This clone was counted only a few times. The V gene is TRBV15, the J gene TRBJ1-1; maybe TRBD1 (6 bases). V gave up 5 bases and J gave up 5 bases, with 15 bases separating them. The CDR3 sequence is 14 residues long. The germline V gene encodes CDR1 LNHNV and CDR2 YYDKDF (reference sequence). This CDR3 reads CATSPGDFQTEAFF. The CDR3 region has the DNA TGTGCCACCAGCCCAGGGGATTTTCAGACTGAAGCTTTCTTT.

In DNA form, the CDR3 reads TGTGCCAGCAGCCCTAGTGCCTCGAGGAATGAGCAGTTCTTC. Amino acids: CASSPSASRNEQFF. The rearrangement uses TRBV3-1 (or the pseudogene TRBV3-2) and TRBJ2-1; the D is unclear. This CDR3 comprises 14 residues. Germline CDR1 reads LGHDT; CDR2 reads YNNKEL (reference sequence). The ends were cut back, 4 bases at V and 7 bases at J, with 14 bases in the middle.

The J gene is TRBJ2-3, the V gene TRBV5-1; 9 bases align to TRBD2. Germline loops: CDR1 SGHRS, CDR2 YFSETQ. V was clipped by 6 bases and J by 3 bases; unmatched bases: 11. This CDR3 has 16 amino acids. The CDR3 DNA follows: TGCGCCAGCATTGCGGGAGGGTCACCCATGACAGATACGCAGTATTTT. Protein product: CASIAGGSPMTDTQYF.

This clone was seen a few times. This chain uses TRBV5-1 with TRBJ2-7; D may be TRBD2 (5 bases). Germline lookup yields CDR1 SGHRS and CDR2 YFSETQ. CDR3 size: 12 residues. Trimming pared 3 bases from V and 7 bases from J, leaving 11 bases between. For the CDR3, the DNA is TGCGCCAGCAGCTATACTCGAGGGGAGCAGTACTTC. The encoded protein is CASSYTRGEQYF.

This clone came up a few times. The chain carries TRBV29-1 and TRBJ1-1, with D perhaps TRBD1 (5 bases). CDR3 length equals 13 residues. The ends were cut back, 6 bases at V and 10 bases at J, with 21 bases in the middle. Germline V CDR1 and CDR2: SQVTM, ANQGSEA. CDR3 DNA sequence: TGCAGCGTGGGAGGGGAGGCAGGGCGAGTAGCTTTCTTT. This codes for CSVGGEAGRVAFF.

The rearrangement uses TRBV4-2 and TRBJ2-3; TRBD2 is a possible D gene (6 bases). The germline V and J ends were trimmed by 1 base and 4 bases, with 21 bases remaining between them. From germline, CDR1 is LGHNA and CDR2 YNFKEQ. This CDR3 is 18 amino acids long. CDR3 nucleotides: TGTGCCAGCAGCCAAGTAGGAGTGCGGGGAGAAGGGGCAGATACGCAGTATTTT. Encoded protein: CASSQVGVRGEGADTQYF.

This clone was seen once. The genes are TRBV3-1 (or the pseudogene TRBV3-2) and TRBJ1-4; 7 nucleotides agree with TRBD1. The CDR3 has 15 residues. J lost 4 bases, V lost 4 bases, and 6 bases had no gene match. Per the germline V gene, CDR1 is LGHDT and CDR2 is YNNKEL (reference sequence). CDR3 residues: CASSPEGASNEKLFF. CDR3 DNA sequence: TGTGCCAGCAGCCCGGAGGGGGCGAGTAATGAAAAACTGTTTTTT.

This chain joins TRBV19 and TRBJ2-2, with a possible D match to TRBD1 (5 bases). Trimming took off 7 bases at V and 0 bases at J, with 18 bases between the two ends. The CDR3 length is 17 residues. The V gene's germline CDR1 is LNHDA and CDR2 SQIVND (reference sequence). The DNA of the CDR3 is TGTGCCAGTAAGGTCCATAAGACAGACCCGAACACCGGGGAGCTGTTTTTT. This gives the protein CASKVHKTDPNTGELFF. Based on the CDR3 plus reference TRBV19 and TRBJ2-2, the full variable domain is DGGITQSPKYLFRKEGQNVTLSCEQNLNHDAMYWYRQDPGQGLRLIYYSQIVNDFQKGDIAEGYSVSREKKESFPLTVTSAQKNPTAFYLCASKVHKTDPNTGELFFGEGSRLTVL.

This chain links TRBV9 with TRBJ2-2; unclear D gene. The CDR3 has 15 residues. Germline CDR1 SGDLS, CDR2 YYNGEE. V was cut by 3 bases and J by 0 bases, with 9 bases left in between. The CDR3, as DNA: TGTGCCAGCAGCGGCGCCGTTTCGAACACCGGGGAGCTGTTTTTT. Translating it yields CASSGAVSNTGELFF.

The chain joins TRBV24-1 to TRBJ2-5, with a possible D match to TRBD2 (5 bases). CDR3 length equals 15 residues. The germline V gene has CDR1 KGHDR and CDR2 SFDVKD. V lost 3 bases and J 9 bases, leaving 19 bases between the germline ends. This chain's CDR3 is CATSDPKQASGAQYF. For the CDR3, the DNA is TGTGCCACCAGTGATCCGAAGCAGGCATCCGGGGCCCAGTACTTC.

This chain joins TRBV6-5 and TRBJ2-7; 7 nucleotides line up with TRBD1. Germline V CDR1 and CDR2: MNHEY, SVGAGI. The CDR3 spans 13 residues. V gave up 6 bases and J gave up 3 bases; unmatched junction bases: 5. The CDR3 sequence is CASRYNRGYEQYF. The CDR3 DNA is TGTGCCAGCAGGTACAACAGGGGCTACGAGCAGTACTTC.

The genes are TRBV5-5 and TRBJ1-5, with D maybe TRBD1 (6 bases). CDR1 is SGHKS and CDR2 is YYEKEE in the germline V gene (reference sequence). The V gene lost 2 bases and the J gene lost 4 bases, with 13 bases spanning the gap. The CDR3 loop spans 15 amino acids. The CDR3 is CASSLTGPGNQPQHF. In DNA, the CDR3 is TGTGCCAGCAGCTTAACAGGGCCGGGGAATCAGCCCCAGCATTTT.